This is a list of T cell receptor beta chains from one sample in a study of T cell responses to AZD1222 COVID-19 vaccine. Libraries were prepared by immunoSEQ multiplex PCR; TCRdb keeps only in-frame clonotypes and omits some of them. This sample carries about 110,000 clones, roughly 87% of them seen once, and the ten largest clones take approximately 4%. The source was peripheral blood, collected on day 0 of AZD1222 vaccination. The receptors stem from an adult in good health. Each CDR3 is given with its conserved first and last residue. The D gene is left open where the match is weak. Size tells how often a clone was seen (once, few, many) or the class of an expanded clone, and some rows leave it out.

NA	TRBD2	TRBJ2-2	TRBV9	CASSRAAGPTTGELFF	TGTGCCAGCAGCCGAGCAGCGGGACCGACAACCGGGGAGCTGTTTTTT
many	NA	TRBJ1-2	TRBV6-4	CASSDSDSNYGYTF	TGTGCCAGCAGTGACTCTGACAGCAACTATGGCTACACCTTC
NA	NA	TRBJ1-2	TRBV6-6	CASSYSRDGYTF	TGTGCCAGCAGTTACTCGAGGGATGGCTACACCTTC
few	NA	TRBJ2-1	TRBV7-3	CASSLRGLGGSNEQFF	TGTGCCAGCAGCTTACGTGGACTAGGGGGTTCTAATGAGCAGTTCTTC
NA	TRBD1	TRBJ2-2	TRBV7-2	CASSPGQGPTGELFF	TGTGCCAGCAGCCCCGGACAGGGCCCTACCGGGGAGCTGTTTTTT
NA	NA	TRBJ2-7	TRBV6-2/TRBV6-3	CASSQSGPGEQYF	TGTGCCAGCAGTCAGAGCGGGCCGGGTGAGCAGTACTTC
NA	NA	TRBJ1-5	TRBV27	CASSLDGYNQPQHF	TGTGCCAGCAGTTTAGACGGGTACAATCAGCCCCAGCATTTT
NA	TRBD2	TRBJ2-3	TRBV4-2	CASSQDEYSSGGTDTQYF	TGTGCCAGCAGCCAAGATGAATATTCTAGCGGGGGCACAGATACGCAGTATTTT
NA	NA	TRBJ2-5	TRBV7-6	CASSPRAQAWREETQYF	TGTGCCAGCAGCCCCAGGGCCCAGGCCTGGCGAGAAGAGACCCAGTACTTC
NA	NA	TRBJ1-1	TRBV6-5	CASSFEGNTEAFF	TGTGCCAGCAGTTTTGAGGGGAACACTGAAGCTTTCTTT
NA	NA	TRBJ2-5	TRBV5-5	CASSLERAGETQYF	TGTGCCAGCAGCTTGGAGCGGGCCGGGGAGACCCAGTACTTC
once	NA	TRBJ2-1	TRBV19	CASSPFRERHGEQFF	TGTGCCAGTAGTCCCTTCAGGGAGCGCCATGGTGAGCAGTTCTTC
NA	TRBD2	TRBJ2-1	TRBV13	CASSFGTSGRLSYNEQFF	TGTGCCAGCAGCTTCGGGACTAGCGGGAGGCTCTCCTACAATGAGCAGTTCTTC
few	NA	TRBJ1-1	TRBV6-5	CASSQGSVTEAFF	TGTGCCAGCAGCCAGGGTTCCGTGACTGAAGCTTTCTTT
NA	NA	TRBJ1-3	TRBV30	CAWSLSGNTIYF	TGTGCCTGGAGCCTCTCTGGAAACACCATATATTTT
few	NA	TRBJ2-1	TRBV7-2	CASSLEAKNNEQFF	TGTGCCAGCAGCTTAGAGGCTAAAAACAATGAGCAGTTCTTC
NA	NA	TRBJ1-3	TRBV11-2	CASSVFGGNRNTIYF	TGTGCCAGCAGCGTGTTCGGGGGAAATCGAAACACCATATATTTT
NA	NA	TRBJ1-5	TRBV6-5	CATGRTSNQPQHF	TGTGCCACCGGCAGGACTAGCAATCAGCCCCAGCATTTT
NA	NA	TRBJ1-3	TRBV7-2	CASSLVRTVGSLTLYF	TGTGCCAGCAGCTTAGTAAGGACAGTTGGCTCTCTTACGTTATATTTT
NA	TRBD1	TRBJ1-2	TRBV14	CASSQKGQPNYGYTF	TGTGCCAGCAGCCAAAAGGGACAGCCCAACTATGGCTACACCTTC
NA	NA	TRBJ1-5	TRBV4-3	CASSQDGTAKARPQHF	TGCGCCAGCAGCCAAGACGGAACAGCCAAAGCTCGGCCCCAGCATTTT
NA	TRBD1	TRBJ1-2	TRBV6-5	CASKRGRTGSDGYTF	TGTGCCAGCAAACGAGGGAGGACAGGGTCAGATGGCTACACCTTC
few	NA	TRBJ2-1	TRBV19	CASSDTLVFGEQFF	TGTGCCAGTAGCGATACACTAGTTTTCGGTGAGCAGTTCTTC
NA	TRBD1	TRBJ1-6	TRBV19	CASRDRGNSPLHF	TGTGCCAGTAGGGACAGGGGAAATTCACCCCTCCACTTT
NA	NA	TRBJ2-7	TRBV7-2	CASRPAVSSYEQYF	TGTGCCAGCAGACCCGCGGTGAGCTCCTACGAGCAGTACTTC
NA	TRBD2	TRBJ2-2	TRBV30	CAWSVTISGGANGELFF	TGTGCCTGGAGTGTCACCATTAGCGGGGGGGCCAACGGGGAGCTGTTTTTT
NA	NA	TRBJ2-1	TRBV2	CASSDDPGTGRRGGLINEQFF	TGTGCCAGCAGTGACGACCCCGGGACAGGGCGACGGGGGGGCCTAATAAATGAGCAGTTCTTC
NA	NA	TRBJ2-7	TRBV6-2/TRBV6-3	CASSFPSYEQYF	TGTGCCAGCAGTTTCCCCTCCTACGAGCAGTACTTC
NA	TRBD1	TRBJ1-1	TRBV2	CASRDGQGSLNTEAFF	TGTGCCAGCAGGGACGGACAGGGTTCGCTGAACACTGAAGCTTTCTTT
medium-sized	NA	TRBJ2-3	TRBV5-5	CASSLENTDTQYF	TGTGCCAGCAGCTTGGAGAACACAGATACGCAGTATTTT
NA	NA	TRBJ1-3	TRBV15	CATSPISDSGNTIYF	TGTGCCACCAGCCCCATCAGTGACTCTGGAAACACCATATATTTT
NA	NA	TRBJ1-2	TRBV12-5	CASGLGTFSGYTF	TGTGCTAGTGGCCTCGGGACATTCTCCGGCTACACCTTC
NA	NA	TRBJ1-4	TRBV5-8	CASSLHRVRTTNEKLFF	TGTGCCAGCAGCTTGCACCGGGTCCGAACGACAAATGAAAAACTGTTTTTT
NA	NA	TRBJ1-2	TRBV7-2	CASSFSGTGNYGYTF	TGTGCCAGCAGCTTTTCCGGGACGGGAAACTATGGCTACACCTTC
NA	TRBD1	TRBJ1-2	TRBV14	CASRPGQGFGGYTF	TGTGCCAGCCGACCGGGACAGGGGTTCGGAGGCTACACCTTC
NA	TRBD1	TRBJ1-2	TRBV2	CASHNRGPSYGYTF	TGTGCCAGCCACAACAGGGGGCCTTCCTATGGCTACACCTTC
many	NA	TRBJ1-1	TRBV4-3	CASSQDVAALNTEAFF	TGCGCCAGCAGCCAAGATGTGGCAGCATTGAACACTGAAGCTTTCTTT
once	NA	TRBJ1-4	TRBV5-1	CASMGGDNEKLFF	TGCGCCAGCATGGGGGGCGATAATGAAAAACTGTTTTTT
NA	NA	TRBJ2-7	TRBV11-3	CASSHGARTEQYF	TGTGCCAGCAGCCACGGGGCGCGAACGGAGCAGTACTTC
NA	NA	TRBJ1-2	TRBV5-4	CASSLWGPYGYTF	TGTGCCAGCAGCTTGTGGGGGCCCTATGGCTACACCTTC
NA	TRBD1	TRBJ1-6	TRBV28	CASSFPRDSLNSPLHF	TGTGCCAGCAGTTTTCCAAGGGACAGCTTGAATTCACCCCTCCACTTT
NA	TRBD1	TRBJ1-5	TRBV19	CASSPGQGLVAQHF	TGTGCCAGTAGCCCGGGACAGGGCCTAGTGGCCCAGCATTTT
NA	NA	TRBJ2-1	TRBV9	CASGVNEQFF	TGTGCCAGCGGGGTCAATGAGCAGTTCTTC